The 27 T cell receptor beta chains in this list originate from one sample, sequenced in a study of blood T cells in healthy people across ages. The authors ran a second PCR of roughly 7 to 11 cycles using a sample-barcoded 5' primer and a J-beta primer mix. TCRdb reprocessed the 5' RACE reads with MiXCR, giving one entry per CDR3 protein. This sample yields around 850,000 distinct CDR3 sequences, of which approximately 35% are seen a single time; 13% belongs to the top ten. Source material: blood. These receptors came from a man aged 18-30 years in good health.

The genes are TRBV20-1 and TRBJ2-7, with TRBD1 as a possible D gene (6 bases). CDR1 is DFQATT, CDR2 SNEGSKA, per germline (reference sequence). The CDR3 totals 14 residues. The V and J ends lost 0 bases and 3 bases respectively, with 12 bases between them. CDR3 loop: CSARDIYRDYEQYF. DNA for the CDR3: TGCAGTGCTAGAGATATCTACAGGGACTACGAGCAGTACTTC.

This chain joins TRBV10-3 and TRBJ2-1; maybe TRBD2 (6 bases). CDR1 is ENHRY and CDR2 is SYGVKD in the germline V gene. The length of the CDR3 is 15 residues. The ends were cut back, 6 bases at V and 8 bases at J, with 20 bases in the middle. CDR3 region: CAIRIAGEDGDEQFF. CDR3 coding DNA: TGTGCCATCAGAATCGCCGGGGAGGATGGCGATGAGCAGTTCTTC.

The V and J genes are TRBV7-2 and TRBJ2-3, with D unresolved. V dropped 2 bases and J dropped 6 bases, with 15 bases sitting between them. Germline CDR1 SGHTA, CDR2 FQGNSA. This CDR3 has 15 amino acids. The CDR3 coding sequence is TGTGCCAGCAGCTTATTCGTGCCCCCCGAGGATACGCAGTATTTT. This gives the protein CASSLFVPPEDTQYF.

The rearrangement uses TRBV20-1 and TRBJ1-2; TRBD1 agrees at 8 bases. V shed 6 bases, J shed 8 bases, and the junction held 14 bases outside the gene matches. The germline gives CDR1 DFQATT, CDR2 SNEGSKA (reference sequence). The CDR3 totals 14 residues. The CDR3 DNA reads TGCAGTGCGGCGATGGGACAGGCGGCGTGGGGCTACACCTTC. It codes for CSAAMGQAAWGYTF.

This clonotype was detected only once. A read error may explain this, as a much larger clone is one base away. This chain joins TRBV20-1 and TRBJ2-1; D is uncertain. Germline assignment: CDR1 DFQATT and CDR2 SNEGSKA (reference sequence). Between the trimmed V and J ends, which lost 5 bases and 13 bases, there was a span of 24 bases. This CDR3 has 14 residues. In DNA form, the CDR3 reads TGCAGTGCTCCTCAGACCGCCTGGGTTAGGACCCAGTTCTTC. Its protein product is CSAPQTAWVRTQFF.

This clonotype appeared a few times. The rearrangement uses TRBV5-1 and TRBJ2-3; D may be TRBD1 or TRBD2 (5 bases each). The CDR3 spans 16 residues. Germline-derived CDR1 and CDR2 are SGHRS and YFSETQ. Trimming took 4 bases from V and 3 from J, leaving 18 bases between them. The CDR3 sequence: CASSSSGTSVTDTQYF. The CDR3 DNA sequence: TGCGCCAGCAGCAGTTCAGGGACCTCAGTAACAGATACGCAGTATTTT.

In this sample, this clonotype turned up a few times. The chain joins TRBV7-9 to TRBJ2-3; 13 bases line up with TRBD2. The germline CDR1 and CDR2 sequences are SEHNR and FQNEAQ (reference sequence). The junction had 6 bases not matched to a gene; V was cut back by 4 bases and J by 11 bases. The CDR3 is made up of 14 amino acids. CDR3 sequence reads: CASSSRTSGGWQYF. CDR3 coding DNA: TGTGCCAGCAGCTCCCGGACTAGCGGGGGTTGGCAGTATTTT.

The CDR3 nucleotides are TGTGCCAGCAGCTCCAGTATCAACTATGGCTACACCTTC. This codes for CASSSSINYGYTF. The genes are TRBV7-2 and TRBJ1-2; D uncertain. CDR3 length equals 13 residues. CDR1 and CDR2 (germline): SGHTA, FQGNSA. The V end lost 4 bases, the J end lost 2 bases, and 8 bases lay between the germline ends.

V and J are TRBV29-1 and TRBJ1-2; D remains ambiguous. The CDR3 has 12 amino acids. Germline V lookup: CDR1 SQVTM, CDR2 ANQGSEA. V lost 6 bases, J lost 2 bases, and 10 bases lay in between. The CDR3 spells CSVVDMNYGYTF. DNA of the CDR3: TGCAGCGTAGTCGACATGAACTATGGCTACACCTTC.

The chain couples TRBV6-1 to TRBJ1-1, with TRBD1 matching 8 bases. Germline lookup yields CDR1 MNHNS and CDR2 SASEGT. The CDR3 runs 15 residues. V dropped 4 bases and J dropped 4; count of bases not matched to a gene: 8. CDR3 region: CASSAYRGLGTEAFF. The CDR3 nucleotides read TGTGCCAGCAGTGCCTACAGGGGGTTAGGCACTGAAGCTTTCTTT.

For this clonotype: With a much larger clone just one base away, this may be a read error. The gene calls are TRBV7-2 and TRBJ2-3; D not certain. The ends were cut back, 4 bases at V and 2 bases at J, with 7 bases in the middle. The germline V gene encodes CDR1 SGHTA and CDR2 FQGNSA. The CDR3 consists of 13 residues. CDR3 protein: CASSSEPTDTQYF. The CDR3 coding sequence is TGTGCCAGCAGCTCAGAACCCACAGATACGCAGTATTTT. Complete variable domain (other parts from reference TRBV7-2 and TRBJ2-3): GAGVSQSPSNKVTEKGKDVELRCDPISGHTALYWYRQSLGQGLEFLIYFQGNSAPDKSGLPSDRFSAERTGGSVSTLTIQRTQQEDSAVYLCASSSEPTDTQYFGPGTRLTVL.

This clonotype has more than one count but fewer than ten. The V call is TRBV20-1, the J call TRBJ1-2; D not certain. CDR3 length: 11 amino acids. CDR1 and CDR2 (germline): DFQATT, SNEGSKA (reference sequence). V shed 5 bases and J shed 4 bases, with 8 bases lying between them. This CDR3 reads CSAGTPYGYTF. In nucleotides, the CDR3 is TGCAGTGCTGGCACCCCCTATGGCTACACCTTC.

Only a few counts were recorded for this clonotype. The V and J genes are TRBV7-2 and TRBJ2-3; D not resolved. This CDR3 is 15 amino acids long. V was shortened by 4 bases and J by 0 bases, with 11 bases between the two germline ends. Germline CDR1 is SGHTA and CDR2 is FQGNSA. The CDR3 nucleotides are TGTGCCAGCAGCTGGAGACACTGTAGCACAGATACGCAGTATTTT. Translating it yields CASSWRHCSTDTQYF.

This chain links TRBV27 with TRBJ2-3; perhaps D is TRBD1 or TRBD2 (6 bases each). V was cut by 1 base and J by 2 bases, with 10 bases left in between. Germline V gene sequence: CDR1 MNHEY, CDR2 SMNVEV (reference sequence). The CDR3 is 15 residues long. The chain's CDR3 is CASSLWGANTDTQYF. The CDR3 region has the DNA TGTGCCAGCAGTTTATGGGGGGCTAACACAGATACGCAGTATTTT.

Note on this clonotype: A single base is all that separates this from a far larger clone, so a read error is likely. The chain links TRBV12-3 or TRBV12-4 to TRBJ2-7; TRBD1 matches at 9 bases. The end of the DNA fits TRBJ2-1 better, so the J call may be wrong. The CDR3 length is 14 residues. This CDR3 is CASSLGQGPYEQFF. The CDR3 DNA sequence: TGTGCCAGCAGTCTCGGACAGGGGCCCTACGAGCAGTTCTTC.

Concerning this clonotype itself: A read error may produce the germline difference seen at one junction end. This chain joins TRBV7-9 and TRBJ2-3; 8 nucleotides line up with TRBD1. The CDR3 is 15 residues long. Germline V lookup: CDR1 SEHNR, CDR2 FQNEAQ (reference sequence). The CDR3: CAGSLRTGSTDTQYF. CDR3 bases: TGTGCCGGCAGCTTAAGGACAGGGAGCACAGATACGCAGTATTTT. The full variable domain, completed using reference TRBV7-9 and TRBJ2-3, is DTGVSQNPRHKITKRGQNVTFRCDPISEHNRLYWYRQTLGQGPEFLTYFQNEAQLEKSRLLSDRFSAERPKGSFSTLEIQRTEQGDSAMYLCAGSLRTGSTDTQYFGPGTRLTVL.

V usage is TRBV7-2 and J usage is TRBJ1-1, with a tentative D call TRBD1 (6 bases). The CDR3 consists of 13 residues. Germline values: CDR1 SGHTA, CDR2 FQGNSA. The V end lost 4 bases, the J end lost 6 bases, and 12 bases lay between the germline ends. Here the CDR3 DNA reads TGTGCCAGCAGCTGGATCGGACAGTCTGAAGCTTTCTTT. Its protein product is CASSWIGQSEAFF.

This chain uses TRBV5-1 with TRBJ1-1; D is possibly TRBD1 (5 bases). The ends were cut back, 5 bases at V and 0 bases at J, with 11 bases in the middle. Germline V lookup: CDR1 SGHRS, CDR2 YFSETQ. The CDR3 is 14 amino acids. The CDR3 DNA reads TGCGCCAGCAGGTCCGGGGGATTGAACACTGAAGCTTTCTTT. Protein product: CASRSGGLNTEAFF.

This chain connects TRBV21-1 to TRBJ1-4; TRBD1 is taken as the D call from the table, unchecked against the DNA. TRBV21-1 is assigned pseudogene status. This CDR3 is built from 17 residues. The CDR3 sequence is CARQAQKEGWANEKLFF. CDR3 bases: TGTGCCCGCCAGGCCCAGAAAGAGGGGTGGGCTAATGAAAAACTGTTTTTT.

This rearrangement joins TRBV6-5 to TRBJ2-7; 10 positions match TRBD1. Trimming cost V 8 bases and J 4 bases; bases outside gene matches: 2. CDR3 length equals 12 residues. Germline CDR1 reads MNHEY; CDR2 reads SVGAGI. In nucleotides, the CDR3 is TGTGCCAGCGGGACAGGGGAGTACGAGCAGTACTTC. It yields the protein CASGTGEYEQYF.

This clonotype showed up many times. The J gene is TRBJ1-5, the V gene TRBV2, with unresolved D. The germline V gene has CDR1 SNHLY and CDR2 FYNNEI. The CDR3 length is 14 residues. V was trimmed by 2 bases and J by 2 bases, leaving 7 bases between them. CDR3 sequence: CASSELGGNQPQHF. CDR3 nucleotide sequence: TGTGCCAGCAGTGAATTGGGAGGCAATCAGCCCCAGCATTTT.

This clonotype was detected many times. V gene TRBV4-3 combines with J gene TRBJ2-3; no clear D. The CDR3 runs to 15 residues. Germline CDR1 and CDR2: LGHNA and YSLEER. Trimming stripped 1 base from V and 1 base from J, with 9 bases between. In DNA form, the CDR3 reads TGCGCCAGCAGCCAAGTGTCAACGGGCACAGATACGCAGTATTTT. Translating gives CASSQVSTGTDTQYF.

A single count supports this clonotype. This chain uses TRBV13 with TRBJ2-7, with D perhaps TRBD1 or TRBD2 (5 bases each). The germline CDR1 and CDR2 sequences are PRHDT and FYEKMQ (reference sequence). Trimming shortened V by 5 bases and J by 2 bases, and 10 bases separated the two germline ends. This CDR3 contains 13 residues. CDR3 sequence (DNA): TGTGCCAGCAGCCTGATGGGGGCCTACGAGCAGTACTTC. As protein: CASSLMGAYEQYF.

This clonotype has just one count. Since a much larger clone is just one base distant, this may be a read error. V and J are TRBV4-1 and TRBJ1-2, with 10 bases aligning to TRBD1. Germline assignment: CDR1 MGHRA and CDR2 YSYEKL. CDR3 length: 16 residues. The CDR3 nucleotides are TGCGCCAGCAGCCCCAGGACAGGGGGAGCTAACTATGGCTACGCCTTC. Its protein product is CASSPRTGGANYGYAF.

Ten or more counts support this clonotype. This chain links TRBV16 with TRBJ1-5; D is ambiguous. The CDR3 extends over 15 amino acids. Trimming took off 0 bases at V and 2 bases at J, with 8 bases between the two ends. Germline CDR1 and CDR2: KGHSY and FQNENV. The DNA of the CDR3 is TGTGCCAGCAGCCAATCGTACAGCCGCAATCAGCCCCAGCATTTT. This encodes CASSQSYSRNQPQHF.

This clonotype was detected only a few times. Here the CDR3 reads CASSLEVAGSNEQFF. The CDR3 nucleotides read TGCGCCAGCAGCTTGGAAGTAGCGGGATCCAATGAGCAGTTCTTC. The chain recombines TRBV5-1 with TRBJ2-1; TRBD2 matches 8 bases. Trimming at V came to 0 bases and at J to 6 bases, leaving 5 bases not matched to a gene. This CDR3 has 15 residues. In germline, CDR1 is SGHRS, CDR2 YFSETQ. Using reference TRBV5-1 and TRBJ2-1 for the parts outside the CDR3, the full variable domain is KAGVTQTPRYLIKTRGQQVTLSCSPISGHRSVSWYQQTPGQGLQFLFEYFSETQRNKGNFPGRFSGRQFSNSRSEMNVSTLELGDSALYLCASSLEVAGSNEQFFGPGTRLTVL.

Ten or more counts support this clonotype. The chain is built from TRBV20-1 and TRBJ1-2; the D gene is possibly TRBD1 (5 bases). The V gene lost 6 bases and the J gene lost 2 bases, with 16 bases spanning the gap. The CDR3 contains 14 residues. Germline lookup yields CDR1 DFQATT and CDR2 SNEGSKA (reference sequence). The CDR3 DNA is TGCAGTGCAGACAAGACAGAAACGAACTATGGCTACACCTTC. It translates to CSADKTETNYGYTF.